This is a list of T cell receptor beta chains from one sample in a study of post-analysis software for immune sequencing data. In TCRdb, the PCR reads were re-called with MiXCR into one record per CDR3 protein. The data show about 810,000 distinct CDR3 sequences, with around 50% seen just once and about 4.5% held by the top ten. Sequencing used blood. The origin of the receptors is a girl aged 5-17 years with multiple sclerosis. Each CDR3 is given with its conserved first and last residue. D genes are given only for firm matches. Some rows have no size entry. The others give once, few or many, or a class for an expanded clone.

TGCAGTGCTAAGGCGGGGACCCCAGTTTTCAACGAGCAGTACTTC | CSAKAGTPVFNEQYF | NA | NA | TRBJ2-7 | TRBV20-1
TGCGCCAGCAGCTTGGACGAGGGTTCTCAGCCCCAGCATTTT | CASSLDEGSQPQHF | NA | few | TRBJ1-5 | TRBV5-1
TGCGCCAGCAGCTTCGAGGGGAAGCCCTACGAGCAGTACTTC | CASSFEGKPYEQYF | NA | NA | TRBJ2-7 | TRBV5-1
TGCGCCAGCAGACTGGATCGGGTGGTCAGCTCCTACGAGCAGTACTTC | CASRLDRVVSSYEQYF | NA | NA | TRBJ2-7 | TRBV5-1
TGTGCCAGCAGTGAGGGACTAGCGGGGAACCCCTACAATGAGCAGTTCTTC | CASSEGLAGNPYNEQFF | TRBD2 | few | TRBJ2-1 | TRBV6-1
TGCGCCAGCAGCTTAGGTGCGGGTAGCGGGACGACCTCCTATGGGGCAGATACGCAGTATTTT | CASSLGAGSGTTSYGADTQYF | TRBD2 | NA | TRBJ2-3 | TRBV5-1
TGCAGTGCCAATGCACTAGCGGGAAGGAACACCGGGGAGCTGTTTTTT | CSANALAGRNTGELFF | TRBD2 | NA | TRBJ2-2 | TRBV20-1
TGTGCCAGCAGCCAAGGTCTAGCTGAAAGCAATGAGCAGTTCTTC | CASSQGLAESNEQFF | NA | NA | TRBJ2-1 | TRBV3-1
TGTGCCAGCAGGAATGCAGGGTACCCCTTAGCCAAAAACATTCAGTACTTC | CASRNAGYPLAKNIQYF | NA | NA | TRBJ2-4 | TRBV12-3/TRBV12-4
TGTGCCACCGGTAAGGCCCATATCCGGAACTCTGGGGCCAACGTCCTGACTTTC | CATGKAHIRNSGANVLTF | NA | few | TRBJ2-6 | TRBV10-3
TGCAGCGTTGATGGGGGTAGCGGGAGCTACGAGCAGTACTTC | CSVDGGSGSYEQYF | TRBD2 | NA | TRBJ2-7 | TRBV29-1
TGTGCCAGCAGTTCGATCCTGGGGACGGACAAAGCGGGTTTCTTT | CASSSILGTDKAGFF | NA | NA | TRBJ1-1 | TRBV27
TGTGCCACAAGAACCTGGGAACAGGACCTAGCCAAAAACATTCAGTACTTC | CATRTWEQDLAKNIQYF | NA | few | TRBJ2-4 | TRBV15
TGCGCCAGCAGCTTGGATCTGGGAAACATTCAGTACTTC | CASSLDLGNIQYF | NA | many | TRBJ2-4 | TRBV5-1